The 16 T cell receptor beta chains presented below share a single source sample, sequenced in a study of shared clonotypes between healthy human individuals. It was CD45RO-negative cells, positively selected for CCR7, that made up naive CD8 cells, with terminally differentiated effector memory CD45RA+ cells excluded. TCRdb's copy holds only in-frame clones and misses some; the assay was immunoSEQ multiplex PCR. The data show around 2,000,000 clones, approximately 95% seen once. Sequenced: naive CD8+ T cells sorted from blood. The receptors stem from a man aged 18 to 29 in good health.

V is TRBV4-3 and J is TRBJ1-2, with 9 nucleotides matching TRBD1. Trimming cost V 3 bases and J 4 bases; bases outside gene matches: 18. This CDR3 has 19 residues. Per the germline V gene, CDR1 is LGHNA and CDR2 is YSLEER. The CDR3 nucleotides read TGCGCCAGCAGCCACCCCAAGGACAGGGGATTCCTCGCCCTCTATGGCTACACCTTC. It specifies CASSHPKDRGFLALYGYTF.

This clone occurred once. The chain uses TRBV5-1 and TRBJ2-7, with D perhaps matching TRBD1 (6 bases). The germline CDR1 and CDR2 sequences are SGHRS and YFSETQ. Deletions cut 2 bases from V and 1 base from J, with 10 bases between. This CDR3 spans 14 amino acids. Here the CDR3 reads CASSFKQGSYEQYF. CDR3 nucleotide sequence: TGCGCCAGCAGCTTCAAACAGGGATCCTACGAGCAGTACTTC. Together with reference TRBV5-1 and TRBJ2-7, the CDR3 gives the full variable domain: KAGVTQTPRYLIKTRGQQVTLSCSPISGHRSVSWYQQTPGQGLQFLFEYFSETQRNKGNFPGRFSGRQFSNSRSEMNVSTLELGDSALYLCASSFKQGSYEQYFGPGTRLTVT.

In regard to this clone: This CDR3 is also generated by other DNA sequences in the sample. This sequence joins TRBV7-9 and TRBJ2-7; unclear D gene. Germline-derived CDR1 and CDR2 are SEHNR and FQNEAQ (reference sequence). CDR3 length: 12 residues. V dropped 5 bases and J dropped 2 bases, with 7 bases sitting between them. In DNA, the CDR3 is TGTGCCAGCAGCCCGGACCCCTACGAGCAGTACTTC. Translating gives CASSPDPYEQYF.

With respect to this clone: Distinct nucleotide sequences in the sample also encode this CDR3. This chain's CDR3 is CASSHRVYSYGYTF. The CDR3, as DNA: TGTGCCAGCAGCCACAGGGTGTACTCCTATGGCTACACCTTC. The chain employs TRBV28 and TRBJ1-2; possibly TRBD1 for D (6 bases). The CDR3 sequence is 14 residues long. With 6 bases removed from V and 4 bases from J, the gap between germline ends came to 15 bases. CDR1 and CDR2 from the germline V gene are MDHEN and SYDVKM.

The chain uses TRBV4-1 and TRBJ1-2; unclear D gene. Trimming removed 1 base from V and 5 bases from J, with 11 bases in between. CDR1 and CDR2 (germline): MGHRA, YSYEKL. This CDR3 has 14 residues. The CDR3 region is CASSQVTADYGYTF. CDR3 nucleotide sequence: TGCGCCAGCAGCCAAGTAACAGCGGATTATGGCTACACCTTC.

The chain uses TRBV4-1 and TRBJ2-4, with D unresolved. Trimming took off 0 bases at V and 8 bases at J, with 11 bases between the two ends. This CDR3 contains 14 residues. The V gene's germline CDR1 is MGHRA and CDR2 YSYEKL. CDR3: CASSQEKGIDIQYF. CDR3 coding DNA: TGCGCCAGCAGCCAAGAAAAGGGAATTGACATTCAGTACTTC.

V usage is TRBV7-9 and J usage is TRBJ1-2, with 8 bases matching TRBD1. This CDR3 has 14 residues. Germline V gene lookup returns CDR1 SEHNR and CDR2 FQNEAQ (reference sequence). J gave up 4 bases and V 5 bases, and 6 bases lay outside the gene matches. The CDR3 DNA sequence: TGTGCCAGCAGCCAGGACAGGGCTACCTATGGCTACACCTTC. It specifies CASSQDRATYGYTF.

The rearrangement links TRBV13 to TRBJ2-7; 12 bases fit TRBD2. V was clipped by 4 bases and J by 5 bases; unmatched bases: 6. The germline V gene has CDR1 PRHDT and CDR2 FYEKMQ (reference sequence). This CDR3 is built from 15 residues. The CDR3 loop reads CASSYRLAGVNEQYF. The CDR3, as DNA: TGTGCCAGCAGCTACCGACTAGCGGGAGTAAACGAGCAGTACTTC.

The rearrangement joins TRBV18 to TRBJ2-1; TRBD1 agrees at 10 bases. Germline-derived CDR1 and CDR2 are KGHSH and LQKENI. The CDR3 extends over 14 amino acids. V was pared by 3 bases and J by 7 bases, with 3 bases of the junction left unmatched. The DNA for the CDR3 is TGTGCCAGCTCACCGCGACAGGGGGCTAATGAGCAGTTCTTC. Translating gives CASSPRQGANEQFF.

Remarks on this clone: Other DNA sequences from this sample encode an identical CDR3 as well. The chain carries TRBV29-1 and TRBJ2-7; D is perhaps TRBD1 or TRBD2 (5 bases each). Germline-derived CDR1 and CDR2 are SQVTM and ANQGSEA. This CDR3 comprises 12 residues. The germline V and J ends were trimmed by 7 bases and 1 base, with 11 bases remaining between them. The CDR3 spells CSAGTGSYEQYF. For the CDR3, the DNA is TGCAGCGCCGGGACGGGTTCCTACGAGCAGTACTTC.

This clone was detected only once. The V and J genes are TRBV28 and TRBJ1-2; TRBD1 might be the D (5 bases). CDR3 length: 15 amino acids. The germline CDR1 and CDR2 sequences are MDHEN and SYDVKM. Trimming removed 2 bases from V and 6 bases from J, with 16 bases in between. The CDR3 DNA sequence: TGTGCCAGCAGTTTAGCCCAGGGTTTTATCGATGGCTACACCTTC. It specifies CASSLAQGFIDGYTF.

This clone occurred a few times. Other DNA sequences within the sample encode an identical CDR3. The CDR3 reads CASSQGWNTEAFF. The CDR3, as DNA: TGCGCCAGCAGCCAAGGTTGGAACACTGAAGCTTTCTTT. The V gene is TRBV4-1, the J gene TRBJ1-1; D is ambiguous. The V gene lost 1 base and the J gene lost 1 base, with 4 bases spanning the gap. CDR1 is MGHRA, CDR2 YSYEKL, per germline. The length of the CDR3 is 13 residues.

This sequence joins TRBV13 and TRBJ1-2; D unresolved. The CDR3 is 13 amino acids. The V end was cut by 0 bases, the J end by 1 base, with 3 bases between. The germline CDR1 and CDR2 sequences are PRHDT and FYEKMQ (reference sequence). The CDR3 nucleotides are TGTGCCAGCAGCTTAGGACATAACTATGGCTACACCTTC. Its translation: CASSLGHNYGYTF.

This clone was picked up one time. V is TRBV7-6 and J is TRBJ2-5; 8 positions match TRBD1. The trim removed 5 bases at V and 4 bases at J, leaving 9 bases unmatched. The CDR3 extends over 15 amino acids. CDR1 and CDR2 from the germline V gene are SGHVS and FNYEAQ. CDR3 region: CASSATGALAETQYF. Written as DNA, the CDR3 is TGTGCCAGCAGCGCGACAGGGGCACTTGCAGAGACCCAGTACTTC.

The chain recombines TRBV5-1 with TRBJ2-7; TRBD1 might be the D (5 bases). From germline, CDR1 is SGHRS and CDR2 YFSETQ. With 0 bases removed from V and 6 bases from J, the gap between germline ends came to 10 bases. This CDR3 has 13 amino acids. The CDR3 coding sequence is TGCGCCAGCAGCTTGGAGCAGGGTGGCGAGCAGTACTTC. Translation: CASSLEQGGEQYF. The full variable domain, with the rest looked up from reference TRBV5-1 and TRBJ2-7, is KAGVTQTPRYLIKTRGQQVTLSCSPISGHRSVSWYQQTPGQGLQFLFEYFSETQRNKGNFPGRFSGRQFSNSRSEMNVSTLELGDSALYLCASSLEQGGEQYFGPGTRLTVT.

As to this clone: Mismatch with germline at one junction end may stem from a read error. The chain employs TRBV4-1 and TRBJ2-5; D gene ambiguous. The germline gives CDR1 MGHRA, CDR2 YSYEKL. The CDR3 loop spans 13 amino acids. The CDR3 DNA reads TGCGCCAGCAGCGAAGACGAGGAAGAGACCCAGTACTTC. It encodes CASSEDEEETQYF.